The 11 T cell receptor beta chains presented below share a single source sample, sequenced in a study of T cell repertoires in cytomegalovirus infection. Their target antigens are unknown. From the reads, TCRdb called clonotypes with MiXCR, one entry per CDR3 protein. The table has approximately 730,000 distinct CDR3 sequences, almost 30% seen once; the top ten hold about 12%. The sequencing used cultured CD8+ T cells from PBMCs, collected from culture after CMV antigen stimulation. The receptors were gathered from a human donor in good health (CMV status not recorded). Some clones in this sample may be carry-over from other donors' samples.

The chain carries TRBV6-5 and TRBJ2-3, with D uncertain. The CDR3 runs 13 residues. Germline V gives CDR1 MNHEY, CDR2 SVGAGI. Deletions cut 2 bases from V and 6 bases from J, with 9 bases between. The CDR3 loop is CASSYKELDTQYF. CDR3 coding DNA: TGTGCCAGCAGTTACAAGGAGTTGGATACGCAGTATTTT.

This clonotype was found a few times. V gene TRBV7-9 combines with J gene TRBJ1-1; D is unclear. Deletions cut 5 bases from V and 11 bases from J, with 15 bases between. Germline V gene lookup returns CDR1 SEHNR and CDR2 FQNEAQ (reference sequence). This CDR3 is 12 amino acids long. The CDR3 region is CASSTYRNGAFF. CDR3 bases: TGTGCCAGCAGCACCTACAGAAATGGGGCTTTCTTT.

Worth noting for this clonotype: A much larger clonotype is one base distant, so this may be a read error. J is TRBJ1-2 and V is TRBV7-8; 8 positions agree with TRBD1. CDR3 length: 15 residues. CDR1 and CDR2 (germline): SGHVS, FQNEAQ. Trimming took 8 bases from V and 4 from J; bases not matched to a gene: 12. The CDR3 nucleotides are TGTGCCAGCGGCCGATATCGGACAGGGCCCTATGGCTACACCTTC. Its protein is CASGRYRTGPYGYTF.

The CDR3 region has the DNA TGTGCCATCAGGACAGGGGGGTCTGGCGAGCAGTACTTC. As protein: CAIRTGGSGEQYF. V and J are TRBV10-3 and TRBJ2-7, with TRBD1 identical over 9 bases. CDR1 and CDR2 (germline): ENHRY, SYGVKD. CDR3 length: 13 residues. Trimming cost V 6 bases and J 6 bases; bases outside gene matches: 6.

This clonotype was observed at least ten times. The rearrangement joins TRBV7-8 to TRBJ1-1; D is unclear. With 5 bases removed from V and 2 bases from J, the gap between germline ends came to 18 bases. This CDR3 comprises 16 residues. Germline values: CDR1 SGHVS, CDR2 FQNEAQ. CDR3 in DNA: TGTGCCAGCAGCGGAATCGGGCCTACCGGAAACACTGAAGCTTTCTTT. Its protein is CASSGIGPTGNTEAFF.

The chain has TRBV29-1 and TRBJ1-1; D gene uncertain. This CDR3 is 12 amino acids long. Germline V gene sequence: CDR1 SQVTM, CDR2 ANQGSEA. Trimming pared 2 bases from V and 4 bases from J, leaving 8 bases between. The CDR3 region is CSVETPPTEAFF. As DNA, the CDR3 is TGCAGCGTTGAAACCCCCCCCACTGAAGCTTTCTTT.

The chain employs TRBV4-1 and TRBJ2-1; a weak D match, TRBD2 (5 bases). Trimming took 0 bases from V and 0 from J, leaving 15 bases between them. This CDR3 has 18 residues. Germline CDR1 reads MGHRA; CDR2 reads YSYEKL. The CDR3 nucleotides are TGCGCCAGCAGCCAAGAAGGTTACGGAGGAAGCTCCTACAATGAGCAGTTCTTC. Encoded protein: CASSQEGYGGSSYNEQFF.

This clonotype was seen more than once but under ten times. The gene calls are TRBV7-2 and TRBJ2-1; D is ambiguous. This CDR3 is 13 amino acids long. Germline V gene sequence: CDR1 SGHTA, CDR2 FQGNSA. V was pared by 7 bases and J by 2 bases, with 9 bases between. The CDR3 spells CASTFTTYNEQFF. The CDR3 DNA reads TGTGCCAGCACCTTTACTACCTACAATGAGCAGTTCTTC.

This chain uses TRBV5-1 with TRBJ1-1; 7 bases line up with TRBD1. The CDR3 totals 15 residues. V dropped 0 bases and J dropped 5; count of bases not matched to a gene: 7. Germline loops: CDR1 SGHRS, CDR2 YFSETQ. CDR3 nucleotide sequence: TGCGCCAGCAGCTTGGAGGGGGCGCGAGGAACTGAAGCTTTCTTT. Encoded protein: CASSLEGARGTEAFF.

This clonotype was seen ten or more times. The chain carries TRBV7-9 and TRBJ2-1; 15 positions agree with TRBD2. Germline V gives CDR1 SEHNR, CDR2 FQNEAQ (reference sequence). CDR3 length equals 16 residues. V dropped 5 bases and J dropped 11; count of bases not matched to a gene: 10. The CDR3 bases are TGTGCCAGCAGCCGGACTAGCGGGGGGGCGGTTCTGAAGCAGTTCTTC. Its protein is CASSRTSGGAVLKQFF.

This clonotype was picked up a small number of times. The chain couples TRBV19 to TRBJ1-1, with TRBD1 matching 10 bases. V was pared by 10 bases and J by 4 bases, with 12 bases of the junction left unmatched. The CDR3 runs to 15 residues. Germline-derived CDR1 and CDR2 are LNHDA and SQIVND (reference sequence). The chain's CDR3 is CATKGTGVISTEAFF. The CDR3 DNA sequence: TGTGCCACAAAGGGGACAGGGGTAATTAGCACTGAAGCTTTCTTT.